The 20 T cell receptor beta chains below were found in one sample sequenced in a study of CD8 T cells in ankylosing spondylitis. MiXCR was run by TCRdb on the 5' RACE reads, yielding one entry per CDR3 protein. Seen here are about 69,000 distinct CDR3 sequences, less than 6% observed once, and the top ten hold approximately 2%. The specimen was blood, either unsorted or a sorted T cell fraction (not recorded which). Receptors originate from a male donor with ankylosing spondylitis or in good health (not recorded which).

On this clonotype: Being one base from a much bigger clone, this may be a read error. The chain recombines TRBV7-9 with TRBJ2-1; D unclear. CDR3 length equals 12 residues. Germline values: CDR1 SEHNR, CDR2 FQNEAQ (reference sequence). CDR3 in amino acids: CVSSPTANEQFF. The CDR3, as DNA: TGTGTCAGCAGCCCGACGGCCAATGAGCAGTTCTTC.

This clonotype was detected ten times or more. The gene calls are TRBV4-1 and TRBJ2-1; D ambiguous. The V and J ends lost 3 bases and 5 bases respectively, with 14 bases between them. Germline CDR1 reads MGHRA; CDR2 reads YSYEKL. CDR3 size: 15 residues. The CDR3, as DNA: TGCGCCAGCAGCCAGGACGCCCTCAACCACAATGAGCAGTTCTTC. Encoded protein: CASSQDALNHNEQFF.

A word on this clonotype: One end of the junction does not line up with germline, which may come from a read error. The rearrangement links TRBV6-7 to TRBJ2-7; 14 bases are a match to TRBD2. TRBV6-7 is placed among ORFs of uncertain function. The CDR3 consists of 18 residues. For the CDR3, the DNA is TGTGCTAGCAGGACTAGCGGGGGGACCGATGATATTTCCTACGAGCAGTACTTC. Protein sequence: CASRTSGGTDDISYEQYF.

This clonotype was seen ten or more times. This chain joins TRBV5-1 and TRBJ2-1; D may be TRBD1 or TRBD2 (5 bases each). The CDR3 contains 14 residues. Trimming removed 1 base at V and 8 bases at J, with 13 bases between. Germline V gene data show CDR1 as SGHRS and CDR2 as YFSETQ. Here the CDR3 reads CASSLRDRGDEQFF. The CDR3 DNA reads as TGCGCCAGCAGCTTGCGGGACCGGGGCGATGAGCAGTTCTTC.

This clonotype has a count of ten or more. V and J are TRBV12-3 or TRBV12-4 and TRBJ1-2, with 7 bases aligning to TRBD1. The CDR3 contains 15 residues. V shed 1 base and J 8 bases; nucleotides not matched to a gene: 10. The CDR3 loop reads CASSLESGQQAGYTF. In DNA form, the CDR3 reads TGTGCCAGCAGTTTAGAATCGGGACAGCAAGCGGGCTACACCTTC.

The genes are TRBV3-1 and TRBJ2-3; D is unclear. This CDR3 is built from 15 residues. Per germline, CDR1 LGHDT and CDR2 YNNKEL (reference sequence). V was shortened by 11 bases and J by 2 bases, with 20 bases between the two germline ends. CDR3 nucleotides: TGTGCCTGCACCCCCGAGGCCAACCCCACAGATACGCAGTATTTT. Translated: CACTPEANPTDTQYF.

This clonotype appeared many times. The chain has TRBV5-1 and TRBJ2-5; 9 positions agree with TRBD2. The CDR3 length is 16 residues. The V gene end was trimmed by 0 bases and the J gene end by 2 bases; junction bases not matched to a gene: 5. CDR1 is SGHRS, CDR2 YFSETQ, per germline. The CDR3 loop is CASSLDVTSGQETQYF. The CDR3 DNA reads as TGCGCCAGCAGCTTGGACGTGACTAGCGGACAAGAGACCCAGTACTTC.

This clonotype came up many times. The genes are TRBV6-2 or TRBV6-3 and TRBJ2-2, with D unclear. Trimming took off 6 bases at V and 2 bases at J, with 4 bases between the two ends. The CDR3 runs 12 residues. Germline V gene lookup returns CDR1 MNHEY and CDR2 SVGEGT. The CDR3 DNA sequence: TGTGCCAGCAGCCCAAACACCGGGGAGCTGTTTTTT. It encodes CASSPNTGELFF.

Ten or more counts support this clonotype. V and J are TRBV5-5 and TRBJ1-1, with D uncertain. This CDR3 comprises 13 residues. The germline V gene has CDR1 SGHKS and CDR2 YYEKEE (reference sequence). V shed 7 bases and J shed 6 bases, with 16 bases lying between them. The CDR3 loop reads CASGLITASEAFF. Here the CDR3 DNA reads TGTGCCAGCGGCCTGATAACGGCTTCTGAAGCTTTCTTT.

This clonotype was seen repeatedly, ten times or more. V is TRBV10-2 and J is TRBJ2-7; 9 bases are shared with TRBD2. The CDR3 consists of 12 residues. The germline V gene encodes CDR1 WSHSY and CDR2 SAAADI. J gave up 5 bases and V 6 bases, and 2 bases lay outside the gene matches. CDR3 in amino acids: CASSGLAHEQYF. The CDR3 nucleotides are TGCGCCAGCAGCGGACTAGCGCACGAGCAGTACTTC.

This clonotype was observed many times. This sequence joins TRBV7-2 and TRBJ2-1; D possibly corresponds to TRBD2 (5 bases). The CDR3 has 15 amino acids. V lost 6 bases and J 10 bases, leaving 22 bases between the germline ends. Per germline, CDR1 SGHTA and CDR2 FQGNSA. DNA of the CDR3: TGTGCCAGCAGTCCCGCGGGCGGAACGGCTAAAGAGCAGTTCTTC. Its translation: CASSPAGGTAKEQFF.

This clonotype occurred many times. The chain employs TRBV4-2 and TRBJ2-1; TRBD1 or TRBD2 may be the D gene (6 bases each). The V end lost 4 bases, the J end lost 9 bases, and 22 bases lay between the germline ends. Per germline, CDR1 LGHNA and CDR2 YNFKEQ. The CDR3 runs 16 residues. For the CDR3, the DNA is TGTGCCAGCAGCCCCACAGGGAGGTCGTCTAACGGTGAGCAGTTCTTC. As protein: CASSPTGRSSNGEQFF.

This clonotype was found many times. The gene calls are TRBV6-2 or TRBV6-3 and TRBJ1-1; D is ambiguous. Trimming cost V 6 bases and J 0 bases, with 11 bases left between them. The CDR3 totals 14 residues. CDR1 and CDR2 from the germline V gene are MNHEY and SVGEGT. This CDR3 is CASSWSPMNTEAFF. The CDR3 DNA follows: TGTGCCAGCAGCTGGTCCCCAATGAACACTGAAGCTTTCTTT.

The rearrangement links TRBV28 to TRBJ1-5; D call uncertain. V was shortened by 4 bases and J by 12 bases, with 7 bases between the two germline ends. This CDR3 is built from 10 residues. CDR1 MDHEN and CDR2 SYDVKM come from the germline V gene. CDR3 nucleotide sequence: TGTGCCAGCAGTTCGCCTGTCCAGCATTTT. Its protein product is CASSSPVQHF.

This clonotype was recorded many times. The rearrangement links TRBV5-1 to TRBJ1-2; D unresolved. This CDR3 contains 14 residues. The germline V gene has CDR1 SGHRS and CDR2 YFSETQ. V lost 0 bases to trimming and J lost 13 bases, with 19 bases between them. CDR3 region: CASSLEGGGALSTF. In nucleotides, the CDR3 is TGCGCCAGCAGCTTGGAGGGAGGCGGTGCCCTCTCCACCTTC.

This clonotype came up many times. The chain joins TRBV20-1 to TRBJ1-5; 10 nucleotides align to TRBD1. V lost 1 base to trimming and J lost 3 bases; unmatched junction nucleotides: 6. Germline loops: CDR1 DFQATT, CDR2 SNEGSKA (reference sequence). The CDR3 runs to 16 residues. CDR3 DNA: TGCAGTGCTAGAGCGGGGACAGGGGACGCCAATCAGCCCCAGCATTTT. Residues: CSARAGTGDANQPQHF.

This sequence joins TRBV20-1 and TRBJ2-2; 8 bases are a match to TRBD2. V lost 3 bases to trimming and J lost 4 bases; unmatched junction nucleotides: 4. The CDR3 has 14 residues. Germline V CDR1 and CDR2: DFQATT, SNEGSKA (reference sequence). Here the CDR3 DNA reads TGCAGTGCTAGCGGGGGGGCCGGCACCGGGGAGCTGTTTTTT. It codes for CSASGGAGTGELFF.

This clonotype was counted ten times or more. The CDR3 loop reads CAWRGTVISPLHF. CDR3 coding DNA: TGTGCCTGGAGGGGGACAGTTATTTCACCCCTCCACTTT. The chain recombines TRBV30 with TRBJ1-6, with TRBD1 matching over 7 bases. The CDR3 sequence is 13 residues long. V lost 3 bases to trimming and J lost 9 bases; unmatched junction nucleotides: 5. CDR1 is GTSNPN and CDR2 is SVGIG in the germline V gene (reference sequence).

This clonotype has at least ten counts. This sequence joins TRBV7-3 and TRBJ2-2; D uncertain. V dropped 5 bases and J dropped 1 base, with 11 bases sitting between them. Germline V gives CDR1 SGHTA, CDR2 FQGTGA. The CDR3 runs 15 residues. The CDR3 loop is CASSPLAVNTGELFF. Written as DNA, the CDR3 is TGTGCCAGCAGCCCCTTAGCTGTGAACACCGGGGAGCTGTTTTTT.

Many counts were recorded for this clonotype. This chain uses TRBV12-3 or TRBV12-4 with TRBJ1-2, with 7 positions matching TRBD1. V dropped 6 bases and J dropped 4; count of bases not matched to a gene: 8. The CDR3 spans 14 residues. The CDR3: CASSSGQTAYGYTF. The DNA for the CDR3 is TGTGCCAGCAGCTCGGGACAGACTGCCTATGGCTACACCTTC.